These 7 T cell receptor beta chains came from one sample sequenced in a study of blood T cell repertoires in COVID-19. Data came from immunoSEQ multiplex PCR; TCRdb stores just in-frame clones and leaves some out. The sample holds 95,000 to 120,000 clones, over 70% seen once. The sequenced material came from peripheral blood. The receptors here all came from a man in his fifties with acute or convalescent COVID-19.

CDR3 protein: CASSLYRALSGYTF. Here the CDR3 DNA reads TGTGCCAGCAGCCTATACAGGGCCCTGAGCGGCTACACCTTC. This chain connects TRBV21-1 to TRBJ1-2; the DNA was not used to check the table's D call, TRBD1. TRBV21-1 corresponds to a pseudogene. CDR3 length: 14 residues.

The rearrangement joins TRBV19 to TRBJ1-1, with D possibly being TRBD1 (6 bases). Per germline, CDR1 LNHDA and CDR2 SQIVND (reference sequence). Deletions cut 7 bases from V and 5 bases from J, with 23 bases between. The CDR3 length is 16 residues. CDR3 in DNA: TGTGCCAGTAAATTACTCGGGGGGGCGACAGGTACTGAAGCTTTCTTT. Translated: CASKLLGGATGTEAFF. Drawing the rest from reference TRBV19 and TRBJ1-1, the complete variable domain is DGGITQSPKYLFRKEGQNVTLSCEQNLNHDAMYWYRQDPGQGLRLIYYSQIVNDFQKGDIAEGYSVSREKKESFPLTVTSAQKNPTAFYLCASKLLGGATGTEAFFGQGTRLTVV.

The genes are TRBV21-1 and TRBJ2-7; the DNA was not used to check the table's D call, TRBD1. TRBV21-1 is noted as a pseudogene. This CDR3 comprises 14 residues. The CDR3 region is CASRTPGHIHEQYV. CDR3 DNA sequence: TGTGCCAGCAGGACTCCGGGACACATCCACGAGCAGTACGTC.

The chain carries TRBV3-1 (or the pseudogene TRBV3-2) and TRBJ2-7; 9 nucleotides align to TRBD1. CDR1 is LGHDT and CDR2 is YNNKEL in the germline V gene (reference sequence). The CDR3 totals 15 residues. Unmatched junction bases numbered 5, after V lost 4 bases and J lost 1 base. The CDR3 loop is CASSLQTGGSYEQYF. In DNA form, the CDR3 reads TGTGCCAGCAGCCTACAGACAGGGGGATCCTACGAGCAGTACTTC.

The chain uses TRBV6-5 and TRBJ2-6; possibly TRBD2 for D (5 bases). Germline CDR1 and CDR2: MNHEY and SVGAGI. Between the trimmed V and J ends, which lost 3 bases and 2 bases, there was a span of 8 bases. CDR3 length: 15 residues. Here the CDR3 reads CASSYEGAGANVLTF. The CDR3 DNA follows: TGTGCCAGCAGTTATGAGGGCGCTGGGGCCAACGTCCTGACTTTC.

The chain recombines TRBV5-4 with TRBJ1-2, with 7 bases that match TRBD1. The germline V gene has CDR1 SGHNT and CDR2 YYREEE (reference sequence). The CDR3 length is 14 residues. V shed 1 base, J shed 4 bases, and the junction held 4 bases outside the gene matches. The CDR3 DNA reads as TGTGCCAGCAGCTTGAACCGACAGGGCTATGGCTACACCTTC. It specifies CASSLNRQGYGYTF.

This clone was seen more than once but under ten times. This chain joins TRBV7-9 and TRBJ1-1; 10 bases are shared with TRBD1. This CDR3 has 15 amino acids. V was clipped by 4 bases and J by 4 bases; unmatched bases: 6. Germline lookup yields CDR1 SEHNR and CDR2 FQNEAQ (reference sequence). CDR3 amino acids: CASSWDRGLGTEAFF. In DNA form, the CDR3 reads TGTGCCAGCAGCTGGGACAGGGGATTGGGCACTGAAGCTTTCTTT.